This T cell receptor beta chain derives from a study of control samples from healthy donors and cancer patients. The protocol was immunoSEQ multiplex PCR, while the TCRdb copy is restricted to in-frame clones and leaves out a portion. In all, the sample yields approximately 190,000 clones. The V gene end was trimmed by 4 bases and the J gene end by 4 bases; junction bases not matched to a gene: 12. CDR3 length equals 18 residues. Germline V gene data show CDR1 as SGDLS and CDR2 as YYNGEE. The J gene is TRBJ1-6, the V gene TRBV9; 9 positions agree with TRBD1. Sequenced sample: blood. The source of this sequence is a woman aged 25-40 years in good health. Here the CDR3 DNA reads TGTGCCAGCAGCCCGAGGCCGGGACAGGGTCGTTATAATTCACCCCTCCACTTT. Amino acids: CASSPRPGQGRYNSPLHF.